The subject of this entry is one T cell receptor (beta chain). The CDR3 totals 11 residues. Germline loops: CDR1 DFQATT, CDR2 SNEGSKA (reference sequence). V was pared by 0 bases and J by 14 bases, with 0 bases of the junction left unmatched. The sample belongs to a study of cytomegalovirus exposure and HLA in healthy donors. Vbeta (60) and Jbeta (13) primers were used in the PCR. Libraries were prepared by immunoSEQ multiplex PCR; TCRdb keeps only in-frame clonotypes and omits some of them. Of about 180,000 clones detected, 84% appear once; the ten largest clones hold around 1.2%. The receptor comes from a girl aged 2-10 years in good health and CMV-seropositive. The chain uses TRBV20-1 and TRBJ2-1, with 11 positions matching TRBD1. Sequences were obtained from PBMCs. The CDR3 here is CSAREGQGEFF. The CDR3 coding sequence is TGCAGTGCTAGAGAGGGACAGGGGGAGTTCTTC.